The sequence of this T cell receptor (beta chain) was determined in a study of HIV-infected patients and healthy controls. Study summary: A modest, significant CD4 rise occurred in most of the 16 patients after three months of therapy.

There are many counts of this clonotype. About 550 ng RNA was reverse transcribed with alpha and beta constant-region primers. Separate chain-specific third strand synthesis with multiplexing indices produced the alpha and beta libraries. TCRdb analysed the 5' RACE reads with MiXCR anew, one entry per CDR3 protein. This sample has 9,500 to 15,000 distinct CDR3 sequences, with 9% to 9.5% found just once. This CDR3 has 14 amino acids. Germline V gene data show CDR1 as SEHNR and CDR2 as FQNEAQ (reference sequence). V shed 5 bases and J 5 bases; nucleotides not matched to a gene: 8. All unsorted peripheral T cells were captured because whole blood was used without fractionation.

The sequenced sample was blood, obtained before antiretroviral therapy. The rearrangement joins TRBV7-9 to TRBJ2-7; 8 nucleotides match TRBD1. This receptor was taken from an adult with HIV infection. The donor label of this sample is uncertain. In DNA form, the CDR3 reads TGTGCCAGCAGCCGACGGACAGGGAGCCACGAGCAGTACTTC. This encodes CASSRRTGSHEQYF.